This TCR beta chain was captured in a study of human thymus T cells. The V gene's germline CDR1 is SGDLS and CDR2 YYNGEE. The CDR3 covers 18 residues. Trimming left V 0 bases short and J 9 bases short, with 25 bases between. During surgery, 0.5-1 mL peripheral blood was drawn from four of eight donors. Here immunoSEQ multiplex PCR was the method, and the copy in TCRdb shows in-frame clones only, minus some. In the table there are tens of thousands of clones, around 94% of which are singletons. The chain employs TRBV9 and TRBJ1-5; tentative D call: TRBD1 (6 bases). Material for sequencing was blood. The sequence was obtained from a boy in the first two years of life with a congenital heart defect but otherwise immunologically healthy. The DNA for the CDR3 is TGTGCCAGCAGCGTAGGCGGGGAGGGGGTACCACAATCATGGCCCCAGCATTTT. Protein: CASSVGGEGVPQSWPQHF.